This record concerns one T cell receptor beta chain sequence. The data were obtained in a study of blood T cell repertoires in COVID-19. CDR1 is SEHNR and CDR2 is FQNEAQ in the germline V gene (reference sequence). CDR3 length: 18 residues. V was clipped by 3 bases and J by 0 bases; unmatched bases: 10. The data were produced by immunoSEQ multiplex PCR, yet TCRdb's version contains in-frame clones alone and is incomplete. This sample has tens of thousands of clones; 70% to 85% occur once, and the top ten carry less than 30%. This sequence originates from a man in his 60s with active or convalescent COVID-19. J is TRBJ2-5 and V is TRBV7-9, with TRBD2 matching over 10 bases. Sequenced input: peripheral blood. CDR3 nucleotide sequence: TGTGCCAGCAGCTTCGCAGGTGGACTAGCGGTGTACCAAGAGACCCAGTACTTC. This codes for CASSFAGGLAVYQETQYF.